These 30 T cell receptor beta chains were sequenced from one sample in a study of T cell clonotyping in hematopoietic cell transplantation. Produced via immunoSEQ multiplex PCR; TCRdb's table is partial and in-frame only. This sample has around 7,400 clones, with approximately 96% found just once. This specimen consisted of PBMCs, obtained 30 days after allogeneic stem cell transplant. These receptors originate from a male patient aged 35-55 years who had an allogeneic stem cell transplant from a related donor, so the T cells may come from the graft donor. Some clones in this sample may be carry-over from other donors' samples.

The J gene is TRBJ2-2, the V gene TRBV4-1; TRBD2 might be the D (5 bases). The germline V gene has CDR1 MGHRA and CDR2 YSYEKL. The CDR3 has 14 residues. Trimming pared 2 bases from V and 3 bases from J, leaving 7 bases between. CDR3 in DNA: TGCGCCAGCAGCCAAATCGGGGACACCGGGGAGCTGTTTTTT. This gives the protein CASSQIGDTGELFF.

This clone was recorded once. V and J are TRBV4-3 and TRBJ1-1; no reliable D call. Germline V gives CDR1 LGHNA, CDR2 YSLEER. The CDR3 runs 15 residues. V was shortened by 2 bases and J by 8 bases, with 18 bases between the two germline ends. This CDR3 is CASSQRTGPVSEAFF. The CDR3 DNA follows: TGCGCCAGCAGCCAAAGGACGGGCCCAGTTTCCGAAGCTTTCTTT.

This CDR3 reads CASSRDRILGGQYF. Here the CDR3 DNA reads TGTGCCAGCAGCCGGGACAGGATTTTGGGAGGGCAGTACTTC. The V and J genes are TRBV6-5 and TRBJ2-7; 8 nucleotides align to TRBD1. The CDR3 spans 14 residues. J was trimmed by 9 bases and V by 6 bases; bases with no gene match: 13. The germline gives CDR1 MNHEY, CDR2 SVGAGI.

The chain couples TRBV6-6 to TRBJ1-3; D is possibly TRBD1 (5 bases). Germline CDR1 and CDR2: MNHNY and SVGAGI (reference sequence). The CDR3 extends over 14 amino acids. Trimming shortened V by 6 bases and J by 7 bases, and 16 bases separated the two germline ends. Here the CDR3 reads CASSQGPPGNTIYF. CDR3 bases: TGTGCCAGCAGCCAGGGACCCCCGGGGAACACCATATATTTT.

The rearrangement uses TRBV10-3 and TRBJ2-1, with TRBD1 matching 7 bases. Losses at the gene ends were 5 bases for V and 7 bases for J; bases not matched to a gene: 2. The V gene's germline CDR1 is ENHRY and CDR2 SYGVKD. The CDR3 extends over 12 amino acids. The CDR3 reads CAISKQGNEQFF. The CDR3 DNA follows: TGTGCCATCAGTAAACAGGGGAATGAGCAGTTCTTC.

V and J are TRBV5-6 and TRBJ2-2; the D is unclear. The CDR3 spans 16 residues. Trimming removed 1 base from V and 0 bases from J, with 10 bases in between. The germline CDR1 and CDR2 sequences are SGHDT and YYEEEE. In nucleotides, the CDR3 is TGTGCCAGCAGCTTGCGGCGGCACGCGAACACCGGGGAGCTGTTTTTT. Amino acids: CASSLRRHANTGELFF.

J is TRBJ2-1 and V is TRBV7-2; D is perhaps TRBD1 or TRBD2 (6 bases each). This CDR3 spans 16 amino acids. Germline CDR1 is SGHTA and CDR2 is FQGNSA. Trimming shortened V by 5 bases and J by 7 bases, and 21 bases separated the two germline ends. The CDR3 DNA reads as TGTGCCAGCAGCCCCCGGGGGCCTCTCCTAGGGAATGAGCAGTTCTTC. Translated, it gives CASSPRGPLLGNEQFF.

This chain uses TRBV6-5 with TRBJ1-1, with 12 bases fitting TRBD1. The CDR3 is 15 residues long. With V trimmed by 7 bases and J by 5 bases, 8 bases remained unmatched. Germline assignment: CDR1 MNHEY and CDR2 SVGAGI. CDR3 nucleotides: TGTGCCAGCAAAAGCCCGGGACAGGGGGCGACTGAAGCTTTCTTT. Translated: CASKSPGQGATEAFF.

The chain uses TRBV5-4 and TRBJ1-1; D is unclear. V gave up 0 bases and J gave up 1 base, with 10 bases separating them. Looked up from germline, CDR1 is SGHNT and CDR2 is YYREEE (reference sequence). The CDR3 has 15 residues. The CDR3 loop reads CASSLARRSNTEAFF. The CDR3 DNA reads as TGTGCCAGCAGCTTGGCCAGGAGGTCGAACACTGAAGCTTTCTTT.

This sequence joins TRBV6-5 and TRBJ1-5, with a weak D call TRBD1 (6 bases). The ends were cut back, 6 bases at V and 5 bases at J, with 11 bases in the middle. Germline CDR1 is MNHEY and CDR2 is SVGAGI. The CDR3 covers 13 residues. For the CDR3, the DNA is TGTGCCAGCAGCCTGAGGGGGGATCAGCCCCAGCATTTT. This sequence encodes CASSLRGDQPQHF.

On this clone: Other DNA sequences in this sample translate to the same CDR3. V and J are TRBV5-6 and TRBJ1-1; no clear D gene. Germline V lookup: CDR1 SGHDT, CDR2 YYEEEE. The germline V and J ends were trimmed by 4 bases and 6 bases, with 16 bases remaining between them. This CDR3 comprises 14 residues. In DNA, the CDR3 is TGTGCCAGCAGCCTCCGAGACCGCGTCCCTGAAGCTTTCTTT. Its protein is CASSLRDRVPEAFF.

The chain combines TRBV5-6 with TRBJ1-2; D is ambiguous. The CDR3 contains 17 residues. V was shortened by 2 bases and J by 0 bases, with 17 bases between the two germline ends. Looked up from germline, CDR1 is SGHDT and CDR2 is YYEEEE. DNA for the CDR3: TGTGCCAGCAGCTTACGCTTTACCGACTCTGCTAACTATGGCTACACCTTC. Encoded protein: CASSLRFTDSANYGYTF.

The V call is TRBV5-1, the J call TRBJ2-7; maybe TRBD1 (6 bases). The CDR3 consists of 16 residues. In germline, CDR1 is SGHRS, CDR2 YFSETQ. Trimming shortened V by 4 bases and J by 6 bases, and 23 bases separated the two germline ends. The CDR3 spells CASSPQTGSVIGEQYF. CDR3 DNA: TGCGCCAGCAGCCCGCAAACAGGGTCCGTCATAGGCGAGCAGTACTTC.

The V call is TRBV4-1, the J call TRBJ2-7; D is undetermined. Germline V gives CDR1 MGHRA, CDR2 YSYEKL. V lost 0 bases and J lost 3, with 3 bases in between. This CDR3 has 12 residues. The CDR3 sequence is CASSQDSYEQYF. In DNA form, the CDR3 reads TGCGCCAGCAGCCAAGACAGCTACGAGCAGTACTTC.

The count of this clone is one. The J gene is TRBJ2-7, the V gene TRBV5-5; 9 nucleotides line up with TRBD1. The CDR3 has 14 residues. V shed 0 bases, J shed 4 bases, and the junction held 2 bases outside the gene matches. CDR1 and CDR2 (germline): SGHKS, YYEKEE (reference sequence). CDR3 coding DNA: TGTGCCAGCAGCTTGGGAGGACAGGGGTACGAGCAGTACTTC. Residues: CASSLGGQGYEQYF.

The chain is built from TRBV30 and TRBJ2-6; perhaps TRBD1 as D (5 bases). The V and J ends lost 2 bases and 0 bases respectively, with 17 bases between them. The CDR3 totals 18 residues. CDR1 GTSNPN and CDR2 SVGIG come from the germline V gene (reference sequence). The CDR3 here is CAWSPSGLFGSGANVLTF. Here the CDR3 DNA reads TGTGCCTGGAGTCCCTCAGGGTTATTTGGCTCTGGGGCCAACGTCCTGACTTTC.

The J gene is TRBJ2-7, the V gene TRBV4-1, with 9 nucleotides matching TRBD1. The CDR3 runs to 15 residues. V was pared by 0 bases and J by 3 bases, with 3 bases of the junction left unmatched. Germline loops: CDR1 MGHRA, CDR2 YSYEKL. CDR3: CASSQEGTGYYEQYF. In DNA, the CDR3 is TGCGCCAGCAGCCAAGAGGGGACAGGGTACTACGAGCAGTACTTC.

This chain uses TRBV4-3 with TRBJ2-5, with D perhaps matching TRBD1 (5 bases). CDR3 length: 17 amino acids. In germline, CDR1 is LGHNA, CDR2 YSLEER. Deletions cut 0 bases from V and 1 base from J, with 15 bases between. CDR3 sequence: CASSQDIFQTGQETQYF. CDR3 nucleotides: TGCGCCAGCAGCCAAGATATTTTTCAAACAGGCCAAGAGACCCAGTACTTC.

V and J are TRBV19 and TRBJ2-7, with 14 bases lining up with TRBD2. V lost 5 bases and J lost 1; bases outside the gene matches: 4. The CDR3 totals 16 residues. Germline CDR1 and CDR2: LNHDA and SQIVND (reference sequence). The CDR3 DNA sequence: TGTGCCAGTAGTCAGGGACTAGCGGGGGAGTCCTACGAGCAGTACTTC. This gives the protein CASSQGLAGESYEQYF. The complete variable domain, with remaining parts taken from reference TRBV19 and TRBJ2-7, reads DGGITQSPKYLFRKEGQNVTLSCEQNLNHDAMYWYRQDPGQGLRLIYYSQIVNDFQKGDIAEGYSVSREKKESFPLTVTSAQKNPTAFYLCASSQGLAGESYEQYFGPGTRLTVT.

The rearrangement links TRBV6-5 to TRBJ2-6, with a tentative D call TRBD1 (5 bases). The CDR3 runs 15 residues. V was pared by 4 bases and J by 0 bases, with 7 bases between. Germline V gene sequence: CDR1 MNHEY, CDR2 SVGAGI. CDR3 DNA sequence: TGTGCCAGCAGTTTAGACAGCTCTGGGGCCAACGTCCTGACTTTC. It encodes CASSLDSSGANVLTF.

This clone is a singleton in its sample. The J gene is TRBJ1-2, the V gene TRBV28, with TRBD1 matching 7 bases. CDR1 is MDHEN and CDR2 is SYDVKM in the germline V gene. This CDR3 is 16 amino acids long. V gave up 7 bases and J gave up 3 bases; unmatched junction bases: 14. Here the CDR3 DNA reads TGTGCCAGCACGACGGGGCAGGGGGGATTTGACTATGGCTACACCTTC. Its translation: CASTTGQGGFDYGYTF.

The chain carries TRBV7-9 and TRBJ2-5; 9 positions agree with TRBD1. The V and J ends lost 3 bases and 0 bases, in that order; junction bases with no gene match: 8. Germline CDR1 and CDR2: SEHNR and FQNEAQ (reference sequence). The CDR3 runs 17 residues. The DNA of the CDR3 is TGTGCCAGCAGCTTCCCTTTGAGGACAGGGGACCAAGAGACCCAGTACTTC. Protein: CASSFPLRTGDQETQYF.

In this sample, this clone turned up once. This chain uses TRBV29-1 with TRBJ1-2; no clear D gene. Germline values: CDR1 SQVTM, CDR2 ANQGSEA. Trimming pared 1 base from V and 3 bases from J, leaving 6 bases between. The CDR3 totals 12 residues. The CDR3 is CSVEGLDYGYTF. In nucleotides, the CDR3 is TGCAGCGTTGAAGGGTTGGACTATGGCTACACCTTC.

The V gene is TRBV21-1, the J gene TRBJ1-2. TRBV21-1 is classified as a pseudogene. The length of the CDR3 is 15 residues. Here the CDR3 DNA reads TGTGCCAGCAGCCCGGGGCCAAGGATTAACTATGGCTACACCTTC. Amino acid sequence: CASSPGPRINYGYTF.

The DNA of the CDR3 is TGTGCCAGCAGCCCAAATGCTAGCGGGGGGGCCAAGTTCTTC. It codes for CASSPNASGGAKFF. The V and J genes are TRBV7-2 and TRBJ2-1; 12 nucleotides match TRBD2. This CDR3 comprises 14 residues. V shed 5 bases and J 14 bases; nucleotides not matched to a gene: 10. Germline CDR1 SGHTA, CDR2 FQGNSA.

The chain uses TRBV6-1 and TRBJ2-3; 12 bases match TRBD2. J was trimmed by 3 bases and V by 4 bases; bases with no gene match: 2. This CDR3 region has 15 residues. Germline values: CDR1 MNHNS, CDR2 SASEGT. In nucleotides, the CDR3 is TGTGCCAGCAGTGGACTAGCGGGAGAGACAGATACGCAGTATTTT. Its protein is CASSGLAGETDTQYF.

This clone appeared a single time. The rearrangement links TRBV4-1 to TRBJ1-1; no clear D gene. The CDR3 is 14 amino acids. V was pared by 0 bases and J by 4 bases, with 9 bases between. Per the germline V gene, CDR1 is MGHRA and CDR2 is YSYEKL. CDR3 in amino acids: CASSQERRLTEAFF. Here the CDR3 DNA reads TGCGCCAGCAGCCAAGAGAGGCGGCTCACTGAAGCTTTCTTT.

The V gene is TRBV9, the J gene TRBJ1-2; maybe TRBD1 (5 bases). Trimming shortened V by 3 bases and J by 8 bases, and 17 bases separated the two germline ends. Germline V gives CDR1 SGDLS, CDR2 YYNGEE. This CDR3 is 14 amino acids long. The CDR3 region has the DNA TGTGCCAGCAGCGCCCGACAGCCTGCTGAGGGCTACACCTTC. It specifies CASSARQPAEGYTF.

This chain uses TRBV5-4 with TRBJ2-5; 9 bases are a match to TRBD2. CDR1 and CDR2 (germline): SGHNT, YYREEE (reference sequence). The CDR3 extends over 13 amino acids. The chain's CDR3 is CRRASGIQETQYF. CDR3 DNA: TGTAGGCGGGCTAGCGGGATCCAAGAGACCCAGTACTTC.

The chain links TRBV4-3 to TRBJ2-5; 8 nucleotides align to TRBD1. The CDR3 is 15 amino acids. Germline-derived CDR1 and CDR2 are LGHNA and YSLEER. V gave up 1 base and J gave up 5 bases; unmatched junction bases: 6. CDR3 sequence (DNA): TGCGCCAGCAGCCAAGGGACAGGGTCGTTGGAGACCCAGTACTTC. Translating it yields CASSQGTGSLETQYF.